These 28 T cell receptor beta chains came from one sample sequenced in a study of spatial heterogeneity in lung cancer. Each CDR3 protein is one row after TCRdb ran MiXCR on the 5' RACE reads. The sample has roughly 39,000 distinct CDR3 sequences, 6.5% to 8% seen once; the top ten hold around two fifths. Time point here: sample taken at primary tumor resection. No cells were sorted before sequencing. The whole RNA sequenced was extracted from tumor, nontumor lung or frozen PBMC. The sample was PBMCs, taken at surgery. The receptors originated from a female donor with early-stage non-small cell lung cancer.

This clonotype was picked up a small number of times. V is TRBV14 and J is TRBJ2-3, with 13 bases aligning to TRBD2. The CDR3 runs 18 residues. V trimming: 4 bases; J trimming: 3 bases; junction bases outside the gene matches: 10. CDR1 is SGHDN, CDR2 FVKESK, per germline. For the CDR3, the DNA is TGTGCCAGCAGCCCGGTCTTTTCGGGACTAGCGGGAACAGATACGCAGTATTTT. As protein: CASSPVFSGLAGTDTQYF.

In this sample, this clonotype turned up many times. J is TRBJ1-2 and V is TRBV2; D not certain. The V gene lost 5 bases and the J gene lost 2 bases, with 12 bases spanning the gap. The germline CDR1 and CDR2 sequences are SNHLY and FYNNEI. This CDR3 has 14 residues. The CDR3, as DNA: TGTGCCAGCAGTACGGATGTGACAAACTATGGCTACACCTTC. Its translation: CASSTDVTNYGYTF. Complete variable domain (other parts from reference TRBV2 and TRBJ1-2): EPEVTQTPSHQVTQMGQEVILRCVPISNHLYFYWYRQILGQKVEFLVSFYNNEISEKSEIFDDQFSVERPDGSNFTLKIRSTKLEDSAMYFCASSTDVTNYGYTFGSGTRLTVV.

The genes are TRBV2 and TRBJ1-4; tentative D call: TRBD1 (5 bases). The CDR3 runs 16 residues. V was cut by 2 bases and J by 3 bases, with 13 bases left in between. Germline lookup yields CDR1 SNHLY and CDR2 FYNNEI. CDR3 sequence reads: CASSEWVQAANEKLFF. The CDR3 nucleotides are TGTGCCAGCAGTGAATGGGTACAGGCAGCTAATGAAAAACTGTTTTTT.

Comments on this clonotype: A much larger clone lies a single base off, so this may be a read error. The genes are TRBV4-1 and TRBJ1-5, with unresolved D. CDR1 and CDR2 (germline): MGHRA, YSYEKL. There are 16 residues in the CDR3. Trimming cost V 0 bases and J 6 bases, with 15 bases left between them. Written as DNA, the CDR3 is TGCGCCAGCAGCCAAGACCAGCCAGAGCACATTCAGCCCCAGCATTTT. Protein product: CASSQDQPEHIQPQHF.

This clonotype was recorded many times. This chain links TRBV28 with TRBJ1-1; no definite D call. Germline CDR1 is MDHEN and CDR2 is SYDVKM. V lost 3 bases and J 8 bases, leaving 7 bases between the germline ends. The length of the CDR3 is 11 residues. The CDR3 bases are TGTGCCAGCAGTTTTTTCAGGGAAGCTTTCTTT. Amino acid sequence: CASSFFREAFF.

This clonotype occurred a few times. The CDR3, as DNA: TGTGCCAGCAGCGTAGTGGGGGAACTCGGTTACACCTTC. It yields the protein CASSVVGELGYTF. This rearrangement joins TRBV9 to TRBJ1-2, with D perhaps TRBD1 (5 bases). The CDR3 consists of 13 residues. Per germline, CDR1 SGDLS and CDR2 YYNGEE. V was clipped by 0 bases and J by 11 bases, with 14 bases between them. Full variable domain (missing parts from reference TRBV9 and TRBJ1-2): DSGVTQTPKHLITATGQRVTLRCSPRSGDLSVYWYQQSLDQGLQFLIQYYNGEERAKGNILERFSAQQFPDLHSELNLSSLELGDSALYFCASSVVGELGYTFGSGTRLTVV.

This clonotype has ten or more counts. The rearrangement joins TRBV20-1 to TRBJ2-1; D may be TRBD1 or TRBD2 (5 bases each). The germline V gene has CDR1 DFQATT and CDR2 SNEGSKA (reference sequence). The CDR3 contains 11 residues. Trimming stripped 6 bases from V and 2 bases from J, with 5 bases between. The CDR3 here is CSAGPYNEQFF. DNA for the CDR3: TGCAGTGCGGGACCCTACAATGAGCAGTTCTTC.

This clonotype was counted many times. CDR3 protein: CASSQDRDTNIQYF. In nucleotides, the CDR3 is TGTGCCAGCAGCCAAGATCGGGACACAAACATTCAGTACTTC. The chain uses TRBV3-1 and TRBJ2-4; D is perhaps TRBD1 (6 bases). The CDR3 covers 14 residues. V gave up 0 bases and J gave up 6 bases, with 9 bases separating them. Germline lookup yields CDR1 LGHDT and CDR2 YNNKEL (reference sequence).

The chain recombines TRBV28 with TRBJ2-3; D is ambiguous. This CDR3 has 12 amino acids. The germline CDR1 and CDR2 sequences are MDHEN and SYDVKM. V lost 7 bases and J lost 6, with 11 bases in between. The CDR3 DNA reads as TGTGCCAGCACTAAATTAGCCGATACGCAGTATTTT. The encoded protein is CASTKLADTQYF.

This clonotype was counted many times. This chain links TRBV3-1 with TRBJ2-7; 8 bases line up with TRBD2. Germline assignment: CDR1 LGHDT and CDR2 YNNKEL (reference sequence). This CDR3 is built from 13 residues. Unmatched junction bases numbered 0, after V lost 2 bases and J lost 3 bases. CDR3 in amino acids: CASSQLAGYEQYF. The CDR3 DNA follows: TGTGCCAGCAGCCAACTAGCGGGCTACGAGCAGTACTTC.

This chain's CDR3 is CASSYSLAGGYEQYF. The DNA of the CDR3 is TGTGCCAGCAGTTACTCCTTAGCGGGGGGCTACGAGCAGTACTTC. The rearrangement links TRBV6-2 or TRBV6-3 to TRBJ2-7; 10 bases line up with TRBD2. Per the germline V gene, CDR1 is MNHEY and CDR2 is SVGEGT. CDR3 size: 15 residues. The trim removed 0 bases at V and 3 bases at J, leaving 2 bases unmatched.

This clonotype was counted only a few times. The chain carries TRBV9 and TRBJ2-3; no firm D call. The CDR3 spans 13 residues. Germline V gene lookup returns CDR1 SGDLS and CDR2 YYNGEE. V was clipped by 6 bases and J by 2 bases, with 10 bases between them. CDR3 nucleotide sequence: TGTGCCAGCACGAAACTTTACACAGATACGCAGTATTTT. It yields the protein CASTKLYTDTQYF.

In this sample, this clonotype turned up many times. The rearrangement uses TRBV12-3 or TRBV12-4 and TRBJ1-1, with D possibly matching TRBD1 (5 bases). The CDR3 runs 14 residues. Trimming cost V 6 bases and J 4 bases, with 15 bases left between them. The CDR3 region has the DNA TGTGCCAGCAGACCCTCCGGGGGGGGCACTGAAGCTTTCTTT. It translates to CASRPSGGGTEAFF.

V and J are TRBV12-3 or TRBV12-4 and TRBJ1-5; 7 nucleotides agree with TRBD1. This CDR3 is 15 amino acids long. J gave up 1 base and V 6 bases, and 6 bases lay outside the gene matches. For the CDR3, the DNA is TGTGCCAGCAGGAAACAGGGGAACAGCAATCAGCCCCAGCATTTT. Translation: CASRKQGNSNQPQHF.

The table lists this clonotype with many counts. The genes are TRBV19 and TRBJ2-1, with 8 bases matching TRBD2. V was clipped by 9 bases and J by 1 base; unmatched bases: 2. In germline, CDR1 is LNHDA, CDR2 SQIVND (reference sequence). This CDR3 is 13 amino acids long. CDR3 residues: CASGGASYNEQFF. Here the CDR3 DNA reads TGTGCCAGCGGGGGGGCATCCTACAATGAGCAGTTCTTC.

The sample holds many counts of this clonotype. The V call is TRBV7-9, the J call TRBJ2-5; D uncertain. Germline CDR1 and CDR2: SEHNR and FQNEAQ (reference sequence). V was cut by 4 bases and J by 4 bases, with 4 bases left in between. The CDR3 covers 11 residues. CDR3 residues: CASSSGETQYF. The CDR3 DNA sequence: TGTGCCAGCAGCTCCGGAGAGACCCAGTACTTC.

This clonotype was picked up a small number of times. This chain uses TRBV7-2 with TRBJ2-2; possible D gene TRBD2, 5 bases. Per germline, CDR1 SGHTA and CDR2 FQGNSA. Trimming removed 1 base at V and 6 bases at J, with 9 bases between. This CDR3 has 14 amino acids. CDR3 DNA sequence: TGTGCCAGCAGCTTAGGGGGAGCGTCCGGGGAGCTGTTTTTT. Its translation: CASSLGGASGELFF.

This clonotype was picked up many times. The rearrangement joins TRBV7-2 to TRBJ2-2, with 13 bases lining up with TRBD2. Germline V CDR1 and CDR2: SGHTA, FQGNSA. V was pared by 5 bases and J by 0 bases, with 6 bases of the junction left unmatched. This CDR3 comprises 18 residues. The CDR3 region is CASSRMGTSGANTGELFF. CDR3 DNA sequence: TGTGCCAGCAGCCGTATGGGGACTAGCGGGGCGAACACCGGGGAGCTGTTTTTT.

This chain links TRBV6-6 with TRBJ1-2, with a tentative D call TRBD1 (5 bases). The V end was cut by 0 bases, the J end by 9 bases, with 8 bases between. The CDR3 length is 12 residues. Per germline, CDR1 MNHNY and CDR2 SVGAGI (reference sequence). The CDR3 protein is CASSYSGGSYTF. DNA for the CDR3: TGTGCCAGCAGTTACTCGGGGGGAAGCTACACCTTC.

This clonotype was picked up many times. The chain joins TRBV12-3 or TRBV12-4 to TRBJ1-2, with D possibly TRBD1 on 5 matching bases. The V end was cut by 1 base, the J end by 4 bases, with 7 bases between. CDR3 length equals 13 residues. As DNA, the CDR3 is TGTGCCAGCAGTTTAGGGACACCCTATGGCTACACCTTC. Protein: CASSLGTPYGYTF.

CDR3: CASRLGMTGGGAWETQYF. DNA of the CDR3: TGTGCCAGCAGGCTAGGGATGACTGGCGGGGGGGCGTGGGAGACCCAGTACTTC. V is TRBV28 and J is TRBJ2-5; 9 nucleotides agree with TRBD2. V lost 6 bases, J lost 5 bases, and 19 bases stayed unmatched. The CDR3 has 18 residues. Germline loops: CDR1 MDHEN, CDR2 SYDVKM.

Ten or more counts support this clonotype. The genes are TRBV18 and TRBJ2-3, with a possible D match to TRBD2 (6 bases). This CDR3 has 14 amino acids. Trimming removed 3 bases from V and 1 base from J, with 8 bases in between. The germline CDR1 and CDR2 sequences are KGHSH and LQKENI. CDR3 DNA: TGTGCCAGCTCACCGGGCGGGGGCACAGATACGCAGTATTTT. This gives the protein CASSPGGGTDTQYF.

This clonotype was counted at least ten times. CDR3 sequence: CASSLGSSPGYYYEQYF. The CDR3 nucleotides read TGCGCCAGCAGCCTAGGATCCAGTCCCGGGTACTACTACGAGCAGTACTTC. This chain connects TRBV5-1 to TRBJ2-7; D is unresolved. Germline V gene sequence: CDR1 SGHRS, CDR2 YFSETQ. This CDR3 spans 17 amino acids. Trimming cost V 4 bases and J 3 bases, with 23 bases left between them.

This clonotype was observed at least ten times. The chain carries TRBV7-2 and TRBJ2-3; TRBD2 is a possible D gene (5 bases). The V gene's germline CDR1 is SGHTA and CDR2 FQGNSA. The ends were cut back, 5 bases at V and 1 base at J, with 10 bases in the middle. The CDR3 is 14 residues long. DNA of the CDR3: TGTGCCAGCAGCCTCGGACTGGGCACAGATACGCAGTATTTT. It yields the protein CASSLGLGTDTQYF.

In its sample, this clonotype was seen many times. The V and J genes are TRBV2 and TRBJ1-2; D is uncertain. V was trimmed by 5 bases and J by 5 bases, leaving 12 bases between them. CDR3 length: 13 amino acids. Germline CDR1 and CDR2: SNHLY and FYNNEI. CDR3 protein: CASSWENMYGYTF. The DNA of the CDR3 is TGTGCCAGCAGTTGGGAGAACATGTATGGCTACACCTTC.

This clonotype showed up many times. The rearrangement joins TRBV20-1 to TRBJ1-5, with unresolved D. The CDR3 contains 14 residues. Trimming pared 0 bases from V and 7 bases from J, leaving 13 bases between. Germline V gene sequence: CDR1 DFQATT, CDR2 SNEGSKA (reference sequence). CDR3 sequence: CSARERVGRQPQHF. CDR3 coding DNA: TGCAGTGCTAGAGAAAGGGTAGGGAGGCAGCCCCAGCATTTT.

This clonotype appeared many times. The chain has TRBV7-2 and TRBJ2-3; D is undetermined. Germline values: CDR1 SGHTA, CDR2 FQGNSA. Between the trimmed V and J ends, which lost 6 bases and 2 bases, there was a span of 6 bases. This CDR3 spans 12 amino acids. CDR3 amino acids: CASSRFTDTQYF. The CDR3 DNA reads as TGTGCCAGCAGTCGTTTCACAGATACGCAGTATTTT.

The sample holds one count of this clonotype. The rearrangement joins TRBV18 to TRBJ2-7; the D is unclear. The CDR3 covers 13 residues. Per germline, CDR1 KGHSH and CDR2 LQKENI. Trimming removed 2 bases from V and 4 bases from J, with 9 bases in between. This chain's CDR3 is CASSPSSRYEQYF. The CDR3 DNA reads TGTGCCAGCTCACCAAGCTCCCGTTACGAGCAGTACTTC.